The 26 T cell receptor beta chains presented below share a single source sample, sequenced in a study of blood T cell repertoires in COVID-19. Sequencing was performed with immunoSEQ multiplex PCR; in TCRdb, only in-frame clones are kept and a portion is missing. The data hold about 130,000 clones, with roughly nine tenths observed a single time. The material sequenced was peripheral blood. The receptors come from a woman in her 70s with COVID-19, enrolled during active disease.

This rearrangement joins TRBV15 to TRBJ2-6; D is unclear. The CDR3 has 15 amino acids. Germline CDR1 is LNHNV and CDR2 is YYDKDF (reference sequence). V gave up 5 bases and J gave up 0 bases, with 8 bases separating them. CDR3 region: CATSLSYSGANVLTF. In DNA, the CDR3 is TGTGCCACCAGCTTAAGCTACTCTGGGGCCAACGTCCTGACTTTC.

This rearrangement joins TRBV11-2 to TRBJ2-3; a weak D match, TRBD2 (5 bases). The CDR3 sequence is 14 residues long. V shed 2 bases and J shed 6 bases, with 12 bases lying between them. Germline CDR1 and CDR2: SGHAT and FQNNGV. The CDR3 nucleotides read TGTGCCAGCAGCTTAAGAAGCGGTCTGGATACGCAGTATTTT. Translation: CASSLRSGLDTQYF.

V gene TRBV2 combines with J gene TRBJ1-6, with TRBD1 identical over 10 bases. The germline V gene encodes CDR1 SNHLY and CDR2 FYNNEI. The CDR3 runs to 14 residues. Unmatched junction bases numbered 6, after V lost 7 bases and J lost 9 bases. DNA for the CDR3: TGTGCCAGCACCCTGGGACAGGGGAGTTCACCCCTCCACTTT. It codes for CASTLGQGSSPLHF.

The chain combines TRBV27 with TRBJ2-5; D may be TRBD2 (5 bases). Germline CDR1 reads MNHEY; CDR2 reads SMNVEV (reference sequence). V lost 8 bases and J 5 bases, leaving 12 bases between the germline ends. CDR3 length equals 12 residues. CDR3 in amino acids: CASDYSGETQYF. In nucleotides, the CDR3 is TGTGCCAGCGACTACTCTGGGGAGACCCAGTACTTC.

This rearrangement joins TRBV9 to TRBJ1-1; D not resolved. The germline CDR1 and CDR2 sequences are SGDLS and YYNGEE. The CDR3 is made up of 15 amino acids. V was clipped by 0 bases and J by 2 bases, with 11 bases between them. CDR3 DNA sequence: TGTGCCAGCAGCGTAGATGCCCGGGTAAACACTGAAGCTTTCTTT. It codes for CASSVDARVNTEAFF.

The J gene is TRBJ1-2, the V gene TRBV6-5, with D tentatively TRBD1 (5 bases). Germline CDR1 and CDR2: MNHEY and SVGAGI. CDR3 size: 15 residues. V lost 2 bases and J lost 6, with 16 bases in between. This CDR3 reads CASSYRLRGVNGYTF. The CDR3 region has the DNA TGTGCCAGCAGTTACAGGCTTCGGGGGGTGAATGGCTACACCTTC.

Turning to this clone: Other DNA variants within this sample encode the same CDR3. The J gene is TRBJ2-3, the V gene TRBV11-3; 7 bases fit TRBD2. The CDR3 covers 14 residues. J was trimmed by 4 bases and V by 3 bases; bases with no gene match: 4. The germline gives CDR1 SGHNT, CDR2 YENEEA. Here the CDR3 DNA reads TGTGCCAGCAGCTTGGGGGGGGGTGCAGATACGCAGTATTTT. Translating gives CASSLGGGADTQYF.

V gene TRBV7-2 combines with J gene TRBJ1-6, with TRBD1 identical over 7 bases. The V gene's germline CDR1 is SGHTA and CDR2 FQGNSA. The J segment lost 7 bases and the V segment lost 1 base, leaving 7 bases of the junction unmatched. This CDR3 is built from 16 residues. The CDR3 is CASSLVPGQINSPLHF. For the CDR3, the DNA is TGTGCCAGCAGCTTAGTCCCGGGACAGATAAATTCACCCCTCCACTTT.

The chain combines TRBV28 with TRBJ1-2; possibly TRBD1 for D (5 bases). The CDR3 loop spans 16 amino acids. Germline V gives CDR1 MDHEN, CDR2 SYDVKM. Deletions cut 3 bases from V and 0 bases from J, with 14 bases between. As DNA, the CDR3 is TGTGCCAGCAGTTTGGGGGGAGGCAGAGCTAACTATGGCTACACCTTC. It yields the protein CASSLGGGRANYGYTF.

The rearrangement uses TRBV29-1 and TRBJ1-1, with TRBD1 identical over 9 bases. V trimming: 4 bases; J trimming: 6 bases; junction bases outside the gene matches: 6. This CDR3 spans 13 amino acids. Per the germline V gene, CDR1 is SQVTM and CDR2 is ANQGSEA. The CDR3 spells CSVAVTGGPEAFF. CDR3 coding DNA: TGCAGCGTTGCAGTAACAGGGGGCCCTGAAGCTTTCTTT.

The gene calls are TRBV28 and TRBJ1-3; perhaps TRBD1 as D (5 bases). The CDR3 has 14 amino acids. Germline CDR1 MDHEN, CDR2 SYDVKM. V lost 2 bases and J 7 bases, leaving 12 bases between the germline ends. This CDR3 reads CASSLGQGFNTIYF. For the CDR3, the DNA is TGTGCCAGCAGTTTAGGGCAGGGCTTTAACACCATATATTTT.

This chain uses TRBV5-6 with TRBJ2-2, with D tentatively TRBD2 (6 bases). CDR3 size: 16 residues. Germline assignment: CDR1 SGHDT and CDR2 YYEEEE. V shed 0 bases and J shed 0 bases, with 9 bases lying between them. CDR3 sequence reads: CASSLVGGANTGELFF. In DNA form, the CDR3 reads TGTGCCAGCAGCTTGGTGGGGGGAGCGAACACCGGGGAGCTGTTTTTT. The entire variable domain, with the rest obtained from reference TRBV5-6 and TRBJ2-2, is as follows: DAGVTQSPTHLIKTRGQQVTLRCSPKSGHDTVSWYQQALGQGPQFIFQYYEEEERQRGNFPDRFSGHQFPNYSSELNVNALLLGDSALYLCASSLVGGANTGELFFGEGSRLTVL.

The rearrangement links TRBV4-1 to TRBJ1-5; 10 bases line up with TRBD1. CDR1 MGHRA and CDR2 YSYEKL come from the germline V gene. The CDR3 is 18 amino acids. V was clipped by 0 bases and J by 6 bases; unmatched bases: 11. The DNA for the CDR3 is TGCGCCAGCAGCCAAGATCAGTCGCCTGGGACAGGGGTTCAGCCCCAGCATTTT. This encodes CASSQDQSPGTGVQPQHF.

This chain uses TRBV5-1 with TRBJ2-5, with 9 bases lining up with TRBD2. V trimming: 1 base; J trimming: 4 bases; junction bases outside the gene matches: 8. The length of the CDR3 is 16 residues. Germline CDR1 is SGHRS and CDR2 is YFSETQ. CDR3 region: CASSLSGGLAGETQYF. In DNA form, the CDR3 reads TGCGCCAGCAGCTTGAGTGGGGGACTAGCTGGAGAGACCCAGTACTTC. The full variable domain, in which reference TRBV5-1 and TRBJ2-5 provide the parts outside the CDR3, is KAGVTQTPRYLIKTRGQQVTLSCSPISGHRSVSWYQQTPGQGLQFLFEYFSETQRNKGNFPGRFSGRQFSNSRSEMNVSTLELGDSALYLCASSLSGGLAGETQYFGPGTRLLVL.

The rearrangement joins TRBV7-9 to TRBJ2-1; 7 nucleotides match TRBD2. The CDR3 length is 15 residues. Trimming at V came to 4 bases and at J to 1 base, leaving 4 bases not matched to a gene. CDR1 SEHNR and CDR2 FQNEAQ come from the germline V gene (reference sequence). CDR3 residues: CASSSTSLSYNEQFF. The CDR3 DNA reads as TGTGCCAGCAGCTCGACTAGCTTGTCCTACAATGAGCAGTTCTTC.

This clone was found a few times. The V call is TRBV7-9, the J call TRBJ1-5; D not resolved. CDR3 length: 12 residues. Germline V lookup: CDR1 SEHNR, CDR2 FQNEAQ (reference sequence). Trimming removed 6 bases at V and 5 bases at J, with 8 bases between. The CDR3 loop is CASSRSDQPQHF. The CDR3, as DNA: TGTGCCAGCAGTAGATCCGATCAGCCCCAGCATTTT.

The V and J genes are TRBV7-9 and TRBJ2-7, with D uncertain. V lost 0 bases and J 7 bases, leaving 13 bases between the germline ends. The CDR3 spans 14 residues. From germline, CDR1 is SEHNR and CDR2 FQNEAQ (reference sequence). The CDR3 sequence: CASSLARLPMEQYF. The CDR3 DNA reads as TGTGCCAGCAGCTTAGCTCGACTTCCTATGGAGCAGTACTTC.

V gene TRBV5-6 combines with J gene TRBJ1-1; possible D gene TRBD1, 6 bases. V lost 4 bases and J 3 bases, leaving 16 bases between the germline ends. Germline-derived CDR1 and CDR2 are SGHDT and YYEEEE. The CDR3 contains 15 residues. In nucleotides, the CDR3 is TGTGCCAGCAGCCTTCCCCGCGCAGGGGACACTGAAGCTTTCTTT. As protein: CASSLPRAGDTEAFF. The whole variable domain, remainder taken from reference TRBV5-6 and TRBJ1-1, is DAGVTQSPTHLIKTRGQQVTLRCSPKSGHDTVSWYQQALGQGPQFIFQYYEEEERQRGNFPDRFSGHQFPNYSSELNVNALLLGDSALYLCASSLPRAGDTEAFFGQGTRLTVV.

This chain joins TRBV27 and TRBJ1-2, with 10 bases fitting TRBD1. Per the germline V gene, CDR1 is MNHEY and CDR2 is SMNVEV (reference sequence). The CDR3 sequence is 14 residues long. J gave up 7 bases and V 6 bases, and 8 bases lay outside the gene matches. Here the CDR3 DNA reads TGTGCCAGCAGGCCGACAGGGGGCCGGGGTGGCTACACCTTC. It encodes CASRPTGGRGGYTF.

The chain has TRBV6-5 and TRBJ1-3; no reliable D call. Germline loops: CDR1 MNHEY, CDR2 SVGAGI. There are 15 residues in the CDR3. V lost 6 bases to trimming and J lost 2 bases, with 14 bases between them. CDR3 sequence reads: CASSMSEGAGNTIYF. In DNA, the CDR3 is TGTGCCAGCAGCATGAGCGAGGGAGCTGGAAACACCATATATTTT.

This chain joins TRBV12-2 and TRBJ2-2; TRBD1 was called by the table and not checked on the DNA. TRBV12-2 is recorded as a pseudogene. The CDR3 contains 16 residues. Here the CDR3 DNA reads TGTGCAAGTCGCTTAGCGGGCTTACAGGGGGCCGGGGAGCTGTTTTTT. As protein: CASRLAGLQGAGELFF.

This clone was found a few times. The V call is TRBV24-1, the J call TRBJ2-1, with D perhaps TRBD2 (6 bases). Trimming left V 4 bases short and J 8 bases short, with 20 bases between. The CDR3 contains 16 residues. Germline V CDR1 and CDR2: KGHDR, SFDVKD. CDR3 in amino acids: CATSETDYSYIHEQFF. DNA for the CDR3: TGTGCCACCAGTGAAACGGACTACTCCTACATCCATGAGCAGTTCTTC.

This chain links TRBV7-2 with TRBJ2-5; D uncertain. The V gene's germline CDR1 is SGHTA and CDR2 FQGNSA. Deletions cut 3 bases from V and 3 bases from J, with 8 bases between. This CDR3 contains 13 residues. The CDR3 DNA follows: TGTGCCAGCAGCTTCGCCGGAGAAGAGACCCAGTACTTC. This translates into CASSFAGEETQYF.

This clone was seen just once. The V call is TRBV5-6, the J call TRBJ2-5, with a tentative D call TRBD2 (6 bases). The CDR3 runs to 15 residues. Trimming left V 3 bases short and J 4 bases short, with 16 bases between. The germline CDR1 and CDR2 sequences are SGHDT and YYEEEE. The CDR3 spells CASSWIRLDRETQYF. The CDR3 region has the DNA TGTGCCAGCAGCTGGATCCGACTAGATCGAGAGACCCAGTACTTC.

This clone was counted only a few times. The rearrangement links TRBV5-5 to TRBJ1-1, with a possible D match to TRBD1 (5 bases). Trimming cost V 2 bases and J 11 bases, with 22 bases left between them. This CDR3 has 15 amino acids. CDR1 is SGHKS, CDR2 YYEKEE, per germline (reference sequence). Written as DNA, the CDR3 is TGTGCCAGCAGCTTAGATTGGGGCCTCCGGGGGGAGGCTTTCTTT. It is translated as CASSLDWGLRGEAFF.

The CDR3 sequence: CASSYTGTGGDQPQHF. The CDR3 DNA reads as TGTGCCAGCAGCTACACCGGGACAGGGGGCGATCAGCCCCAGCATTTT. The chain recombines TRBV7-2 with TRBJ1-5; 12 nucleotides line up with TRBD1. The V gene end was trimmed by 4 bases and the J gene end by 5 bases; junction bases not matched to a gene: 6. The CDR3 is made up of 16 amino acids. From germline, CDR1 is SGHTA and CDR2 FQGNSA.